This entry is about one T cell receptor (beta chain). These data belong to a study of blood T cell repertoires in COVID-19. The method was immunoSEQ multiplex PCR; TCRdb's version includes in-frame clones alone and lacks a portion of them. The table lists a few hundred thousand clones, 85% to 90% of them singletons. This CDR3 has 15 residues. In germline, CDR1 is SGHRS, CDR2 YFSETQ. V lost 1 base and J lost 1, with 11 bases in between. The clonotype originates from a man aged 25-45 years who had recovered from COVID-19. Sequenced input: PBMCs or T cells enriched from blood (not recorded which). The chain uses TRBV5-1 and TRBJ1-1, with D possibly TRBD1 on 6 matching bases. CDR3 sequence (DNA): TGCGCCAGCAGCTTGACGGGACAACAGAACACTGAAGCTTTCTTT. Its translation is CASSLTGQQNTEAFF.